The 4 T cell receptor beta chains below were found in one sample sequenced in a study of identical twins. Using its own MiXCR run on the 5' RACE reads, TCRdb lists one record per CDR3 protein. The sample records 450,000 to 600,000 distinct CDR3 sequences, approximately 20% being singletons. The sample was also linked to a second study, of yellow fever vaccine responses in identical twins.

Sequencing was done on a sample of CD4+ T cells sorted from blood. The receptors here all came from a woman under 30 in good health.

This clonotype was seen repeatedly, ten times or more. V and J are TRBV4-1 and TRBJ2-3, with unresolved D. The germline V gene encodes CDR1 MGHRA and CDR2 YSYEKL. The CDR3 is 13 residues long. Trimming stripped 4 bases from V and 10 bases from J, with 15 bases between. The CDR3 protein is CASSPPQGRSQYF. In DNA form, the CDR3 reads TGCGCCAGCAGCCCCCCACAAGGACGGTCGCAGTATTTT.

This chain links TRBV3-1 with TRBJ2-5, with 7 bases matching TRBD2. The junction had 6 bases not matched to a gene; V was cut back by 3 bases and J by 5 bases. The CDR3 is 14 amino acids. Per germline, CDR1 LGHDT and CDR2 YNNKEL (reference sequence). The CDR3, as DNA: TGTGCCAGCAGCCACCGGGCTAGCGGTGAGACCCAGTACTTC. Protein sequence: CASSHRASGETQYF.

The rearrangement joins TRBV2 to TRBJ2-3; D remains ambiguous. The V gene lost 9 bases and the J gene lost 0 bases, with 13 bases spanning the gap. Germline CDR1 and CDR2: SNHLY and FYNNEI. The CDR3 runs 14 residues. The CDR3 loop reads CASGAHTSTDTQYF. In DNA, the CDR3 is TGTGCCAGTGGAGCACACACTAGCACAGATACGCAGTATTTT.

This clonotype was seen more than once but under ten times. The J gene is TRBJ1-1, the V gene TRBV5-1; D possibly corresponds to TRBD1 (5 bases). The CDR3 length is 13 residues. Trimming took 5 bases from V and 3 from J, leaving 11 bases between them. Germline V gives CDR1 SGHRS, CDR2 YFSETQ. The chain's CDR3 is CASSYDRYTEAFF. For the CDR3, the DNA is TGCGCCAGCAGTTACGACAGATACACTGAAGCTTTCTTT.